The present entry profiles one T cell receptor (beta chain) with its context. The target antigen is unknown. The PCR had 60 Vbeta and 13 Jbeta primers. Using immunoSEQ multiplex PCR, the repertoire was profiled, and TCRdb retains in-frame clones only, with some absent. The sample yields 150,000 to 200,000 clones, of which the top ten take up almost 6.5%. These data originate in a study of cytomegalovirus exposure and HLA in healthy donors. Regarding the study as a whole: According to a later analysis, donors in an Asian-associated ancestry cluster reportedly had fewer N-insertions than the approximately 620-donor mean. A further, later analysis showed that HLA-associated TCR beta chains (compared with equally common others) were more clonally expanded.

The CDR3 contains 13 residues. CDR1 is SNHLY, CDR2 FYNNEI, per germline. The V end was cut by 4 bases, the J end by 2 bases, with 5 bases between. Likely unrecorded immune exposures existed in these nominally healthy donors. Input material: PBMCs. This sequence originates from a man younger than 45 in good health and CMV-seronegative. This chain connects TRBV2 to TRBJ2-2; D is ambiguous. The CDR3 DNA reads as TGTGCCAGCAGTGGTACAAACACCGGGGAGCTGTTTTTT. Its translation: CASSGTNTGELFF. The whole variable domain, remainder taken from reference TRBV2 and TRBJ2-2, is EPEVTQTPSHQVTQMGQEVILRCVPISNHLYFYWYRQILGQKVEFLVSFYNNEISEKSEIFDDQFSVERPDGSNFTLKIRSTKLEDSAMYFCASSGTNTGELFFGEGSRLTVL.